Each of the 27 T cell receptor beta chains below was sequenced from the same sample in a study of regulatory T cells in long-lasting Graves disease. Time point meaning: newly diagnosed GD, antithyroid drugs for less than 3 months. PBMC RNA was the source of the TCR library. With iRepertoire HTBI primers and Arm-PCR of CDR3 regions, TCR beta libraries were built. TCRdb re-called the multiplex PCR reads through MiXCR, storing one row per CDR3 protein. The table lists 440,000 or so distinct CDR3 sequences, around 17% of them singletons. The sample was also linked to a second study, of T cells in Graves' hyperthyroidism and ophthalmopathy.

The input for sequencing was peripheral blood mononuclear cells (PBMCs), taken at new diagnosis, from a patient treated with antithyroid drugs. These TCRs come from a woman in her twenties or thirties with Graves disease.

The table lists this clonotype with many counts. The genes are TRBV7-3 and TRBJ2-4, with D unresolved. Germline CDR1 and CDR2: SGHTA and FQGTGA. V dropped 0 bases and J dropped 8 bases, with 14 bases sitting between them. This CDR3 spans 15 amino acids. The CDR3 spells CASSLTGQRGDIQYF. The CDR3 DNA reads as TGTGCCAGCAGCTTAACCGGTCAGCGAGGTGACATTCAGTACTTC.

The table lists this clonotype with many counts. The chain uses TRBV11-2 and TRBJ2-1, with D hard to call. Germline CDR1 SGHAT, CDR2 FQNNGV. V was shortened by 0 bases and J by 6 bases, with 6 bases between the two germline ends. This CDR3 is 13 amino acids long. The CDR3: CASSLDRSNEQFF. CDR3 in DNA: TGTGCCAGCAGCTTAGATCGGAGCAATGAGCAGTTCTTC.

This clonotype has at least ten counts. The rearrangement uses TRBV10-3 and TRBJ2-1; 13 nucleotides agree with TRBD2. Germline CDR1 reads ENHRY; CDR2 reads SYGVKD. This CDR3 contains 15 residues. Trimming took 3 bases from V and 8 from J; bases not matched to a gene: 4. Written as DNA, the CDR3 is TGTGCCATCAGTGATGGGACTAGCGGGACCTATGAGCAGTTCTTC. This codes for CAISDGTSGTYEQFF.

This clonotype came up many times. The rearrangement links TRBV12-3 or TRBV12-4 to TRBJ2-7; D is unclear. Trimming removed 3 bases at V and 0 bases at J, with 9 bases between. This CDR3 spans 14 amino acids. Here the CDR3 DNA reads TGTGCCAGCAGTTTTCGCCCACACTCCTACGAGCAGTACTTC. This gives the protein CASSFRPHSYEQYF.

This clonotype has a count of ten or more. The chain recombines TRBV7-2 with TRBJ2-1; D call uncertain. V lost 5 bases to trimming and J lost 6 bases, with 14 bases between them. Germline V gene lookup returns CDR1 SGHTA and CDR2 FQGNSA. This CDR3 comprises 14 residues. In DNA, the CDR3 is TGTGCCAGCAGCGCCGTGAAAGCGCGCAATGAGCAGTTCTTC. Residues: CASSAVKARNEQFF.

V and J are TRBV13 and TRBJ2-1; TRBD2 aligns across 9 bases. V lost 2 bases, J lost 13 bases, and 9 bases stayed unmatched. The CDR3 is 14 residues long. Germline values: CDR1 PRHDT, CDR2 FYEKMQ (reference sequence). CDR3 DNA: TGTGCCAGCAGCTTAAGGGGGACTAGCCGTGACCAGTTCTTC. The encoded protein is CASSLRGTSRDQFF.

There are many counts of this clonotype. CDR3 nucleotide sequence: TGTGCCAGCAGTTCAGCCCTGATACCACAGTTCCAGCCCCAGCATTTT. Residues: CASSSALIPQFQPQHF. V usage is TRBV28 and J usage is TRBJ1-5; no clear D gene. V lost 4 bases, J lost 7 bases, and 20 bases lay in between. The CDR3 runs to 16 residues. CDR1 is MDHEN and CDR2 is SYDVKM in the germline V gene.

This clonotype has ten or more counts. This rearrangement joins TRBV2 to TRBJ1-5, with 7 bases that match TRBD1. This CDR3 contains 16 residues. The germline gives CDR1 SNHLY, CDR2 FYNNEI. V was clipped by 5 bases and J by 4 bases; unmatched bases: 11. This CDR3 reads CASSKGQPVGNQPQHF. The DNA of the CDR3 is TGTGCCAGCAGTAAGGGACAGCCGGTGGGGAATCAGCCCCAGCATTTT.

The chain couples TRBV15 to TRBJ2-5; 10 bases are shared with TRBD1. CDR1 LNHNV and CDR2 YYDKDF come from the germline V gene (reference sequence). The CDR3 is made up of 15 amino acids. With 4 bases clipped from V and 3 bases from J, the junction kept 5 bases outside the gene matches. DNA for the CDR3: TGTGCCACCAGCATAGGCGGGACAGGGGAAGAGACCCAGTACTTC. Amino acid sequence: CATSIGGTGEETQYF.

This clonotype has more than one count but fewer than ten. CDR3 DNA: TGCAGTGCTAGAAAGGGGTCAACTGAAGCTTTCTTT. Its translation: CSARKGSTEAFF. J is TRBJ1-1 and V is TRBV20-1; TRBD1 is a possible D gene (5 bases). Trimming cost V 2 bases and J 5 bases, with 9 bases left between them. Per germline, CDR1 DFQATT and CDR2 SNEGSKA (reference sequence). This CDR3 is built from 12 residues.

This clonotype came up many times. The V and J genes are TRBV27 and TRBJ2-1; D is unresolved. The CDR3 is 14 residues long. With 6 bases removed from V and 3 bases from J, the gap between germline ends came to 12 bases. In germline, CDR1 is MNHEY, CDR2 SMNVEV (reference sequence). For the CDR3, the DNA is TGTGCCAGCAGCGGTACAGACCTCTACAATGAGCAGTTCTTC. Translated: CASSGTDLYNEQFF.

This clonotype was observed many times. This CDR3 reads CASRAGVKNIQYF. DNA of the CDR3: TGTGCCAGCAGGGCGGGGGTGAAAAACATTCAGTACTTC. This chain joins TRBV28 and TRBJ2-4, with 7 bases matching TRBD2. The V and J ends lost 6 bases and 4 bases, in that order; junction bases with no gene match: 3. The CDR3 loop spans 13 amino acids. Germline CDR1 is MDHEN and CDR2 is SYDVKM. The variable domain in full, completed from reference TRBV28 and TRBJ2-4, reads DVKVTQSSRYLVKRTGEKVFLECVQDMDHENMFWYRQDPGLGLRLIYFSYDVKMKEKGDIPEGYSVSREKKERFSLILESASTNQTSMYLCASRAGVKNIQYFGAGTRLSVL.

This clonotype was seen at least ten times. In nucleotides, the CDR3 is TGTGCCAGCAGCCAAGAATCGGGACAGTTTAACTATGGCTACACCTTC. As protein: CASSQESGQFNYGYTF. The chain has TRBV3-1 and TRBJ1-2, with TRBD1 identical over 7 bases. This CDR3 contains 16 residues. J gave up 1 base and V 0 bases, and 5 bases lay outside the gene matches. Germline V gene sequence: CDR1 LGHDT, CDR2 YNNKEL (reference sequence).

Many counts were recorded for this clonotype. The CDR3 is CSARGPGNTEAFF. In nucleotides, the CDR3 is TGCAGTGCTAGAGGGCCGGGGAACACTGAAGCTTTCTTT. This sequence joins TRBV20-1 and TRBJ1-1, with D uncertain. The V end lost 1 base, the J end lost 1 base, and 7 bases lay between the germline ends. The CDR3 contains 13 residues. The germline CDR1 and CDR2 sequences are DFQATT and SNEGSKA (reference sequence).

This clonotype was detected a few times. The genes are TRBV28 and TRBJ2-7; 7 bases are a match to TRBD2. This CDR3 region has 18 residues. Looked up from germline, CDR1 is MDHEN and CDR2 is SYDVKM. The V and J ends lost 2 bases and 0 bases, in that order; junction bases with no gene match: 13. This CDR3 reads CASSLRVGEGPLSYEQYF. CDR3 nucleotide sequence: TGTGCCAGCAGTTTAAGGGTGGGGGAGGGACCCCTCTCCTACGAGCAGTACTTC. Using reference TRBV28 and TRBJ2-7 for the parts outside the CDR3, the full variable domain is DVKVTQSSRYLVKRTGEKVFLECVQDMDHENMFWYRQDPGLGLRLIYFSYDVKMKEKGDIPEGYSVSREKKERFSLILESASTNQTSMYLCASSLRVGEGPLSYEQYFGPGTRLTVT.

There are many counts of this clonotype. The chain is built from TRBV20-1 and TRBJ2-1, with TRBD2 matching 8 bases. CDR3 length: 16 residues. The germline gives CDR1 DFQATT, CDR2 SNEGSKA (reference sequence). Trimming at V came to 0 bases and at J to 2 bases, leaving 6 bases not matched to a gene. The CDR3 here is CSARDPAGEAYNEQFF. CDR3 DNA sequence: TGCAGTGCTAGAGATCCAGCGGGAGAGGCCTACAATGAGCAGTTCTTC.

Ten or more counts support this clonotype. The chain has TRBV28 and TRBJ2-1, with 14 bases aligning to TRBD2. Germline V gene sequence: CDR1 MDHEN, CDR2 SYDVKM. With 6 bases clipped from V and 10 bases from J, the junction kept 5 bases outside the gene matches. This CDR3 contains 14 residues. The CDR3 DNA reads TGTGCCAGCAGGGGACTAGCGGGAGTACGGGAGCAGTTCTTC. This codes for CASRGLAGVREQFF.

This clonotype was counted at least ten times. The CDR3 bases are TGTGCCAGCAGACCTACAGGGGGAAGCTACGAGCAGTACTTC. Protein product: CASRPTGGSYEQYF. V and J are TRBV28 and TRBJ2-7; 8 positions match TRBD1. Unmatched junction bases numbered 7, after V lost 6 bases and J lost 3 bases. This CDR3 spans 14 amino acids. Per the germline V gene, CDR1 is MDHEN and CDR2 is SYDVKM.

This clonotype has at least ten counts. CDR3 amino acids: CASSELGTGSNQPQHF. DNA of the CDR3: TGTGCCAGCAGTGAACTCGGGACAGGCAGCAATCAGCCCCAGCATTTT. This chain connects TRBV25-1 to TRBJ1-5; 8 nucleotides match TRBD1. The CDR3 runs to 16 residues. Unmatched junction bases numbered 4, after V lost 2 bases and J lost 1 base. Germline V gives CDR1 MGHDK, CDR2 SYGVNS.

Comments on this clonotype: Since a much larger clone is just one base distant, this may be a read error. CDR3 in DNA: TGTGCCTACCTAGCGGGGGGCTACAATGAGCAGTTCTTC. The encoded protein is CAYLAGGYNEQFF. The chain employs TRBV30 and TRBJ2-1, with 11 bases aligning to TRBD2. J was trimmed by 3 bases and V by 7 bases; bases with no gene match: 2. The germline V gene encodes CDR1 GTSNPN and CDR2 SVGIG (reference sequence). This CDR3 has 13 residues.

This clonotype was seen ten or more times. This chain links TRBV20-1 with TRBJ2-7; 12 nucleotides agree with TRBD2. Germline CDR1 reads DFQATT; CDR2 reads SNEGSKA (reference sequence). This CDR3 has 17 amino acids. Trimming removed 1 base from V and 3 bases from J; junction bases left unmatched: 10. The CDR3 is CSARVRLTSGRFYEQYF. CDR3 nucleotides: TGCAGTGCTAGAGTCCGTCTGACTAGCGGGAGATTCTACGAGCAGTACTTC.

Only a few counts were recorded for this clonotype. V and J are TRBV11-2 and TRBJ1-4; 8 nucleotides agree with TRBD1. Losses at the gene ends were 1 base for V and 4 bases for J; bases not matched to a gene: 5. Germline V gene data show CDR1 as SGHAT and CDR2 as FQNNGV. The length of the CDR3 is 16 residues. The CDR3 sequence: CASSLGQGPGNEKLFF. CDR3 in DNA: TGTGCCAGCAGCTTAGGACAGGGGCCCGGTAATGAAAAACTGTTTTTT.

In its sample, this clonotype was seen many times. This rearrangement joins TRBV6-1 to TRBJ2-1; D perhaps matches TRBD2 (6 bases). Germline V lookup: CDR1 MNHNS, CDR2 SASEGT. Trimming left V 0 bases short and J 10 bases short, with 13 bases between. This CDR3 has 14 residues. CDR3 sequence (DNA): TGTGCCAGCAGTGAAGCCAGGGACTTCTCCGAGCAGTTCTTC. It yields the protein CASSEARDFSEQFF.

This rearrangement joins TRBV4-1 to TRBJ1-2; no reliable D call. Trimming stripped 1 base from V and 4 bases from J, with 10 bases between. The CDR3 runs to 14 residues. Germline V CDR1 and CDR2: MGHRA, YSYEKL. DNA of the CDR3: TGCGCCAGCAGCCAAGGAGGGATTACCTATGGCTACACCTTC. It specifies CASSQGGITYGYTF.

This clonotype was counted between two and nine times. The chain uses TRBV20-1 and TRBJ1-4; D ambiguous. Germline-derived CDR1 and CDR2 are DFQATT and SNEGSKA (reference sequence). The CDR3 spans 12 residues. V was pared by 5 bases and J by 12 bases, with 16 bases between. The CDR3 sequence: CSAPGRVLELFF. The CDR3 DNA follows: TGCAGTGCTCCCGGAAGGGTGTTAGAACTGTTTTTT.

This clonotype was counted at least ten times. This rearrangement joins TRBV5-6 to TRBJ2-7, with D maybe TRBD2 (5 bases). Germline CDR1 SGHDT, CDR2 YYEEEE. The CDR3 is 12 amino acids. The germline V and J ends were trimmed by 4 bases and 6 bases, with 11 bases remaining between them. This CDR3 reads CASSRSGVEQYF. CDR3 DNA sequence: TGTGCCAGCAGCCGGTCCGGGGTCGAGCAGTACTTC.

The chain joins TRBV28 to TRBJ1-2; no clear D. This CDR3 contains 13 residues. The germline V gene encodes CDR1 MDHEN and CDR2 SYDVKM. Between the trimmed V and J ends, which lost 3 bases and 7 bases, there was a span of 12 bases. In nucleotides, the CDR3 is TGTGCCAGCAGTTTCCTAGAGGACGGTGGCTACACCTTC. Its protein is CASSFLEDGGYTF.